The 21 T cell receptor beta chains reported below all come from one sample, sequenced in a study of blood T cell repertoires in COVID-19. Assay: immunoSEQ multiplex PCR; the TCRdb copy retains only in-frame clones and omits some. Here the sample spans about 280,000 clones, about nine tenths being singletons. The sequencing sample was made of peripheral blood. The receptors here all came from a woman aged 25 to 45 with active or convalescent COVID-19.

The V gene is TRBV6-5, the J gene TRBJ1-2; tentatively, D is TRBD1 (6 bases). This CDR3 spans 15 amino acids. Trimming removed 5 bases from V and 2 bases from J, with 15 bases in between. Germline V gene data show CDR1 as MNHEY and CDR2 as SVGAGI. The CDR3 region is CASSPRGGLNYGYTF. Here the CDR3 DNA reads TGTGCCAGCAGTCCAAGGGGGGGGCTCAACTATGGCTACACCTTC.

Here the CDR3 DNA reads TGTGCCAGCAGCTCACGTGAGCGGGGTAGCACAGATACGCAGTATTTT. Its translation: CASSSRERGSTDTQYF. The J gene is TRBJ2-3, the V gene TRBV9, with 7 bases aligning to TRBD2. This CDR3 has 16 residues. The trim removed 4 bases at V and 0 bases at J, leaving 8 bases unmatched. Germline V gene data show CDR1 as SGDLS and CDR2 as YYNGEE.

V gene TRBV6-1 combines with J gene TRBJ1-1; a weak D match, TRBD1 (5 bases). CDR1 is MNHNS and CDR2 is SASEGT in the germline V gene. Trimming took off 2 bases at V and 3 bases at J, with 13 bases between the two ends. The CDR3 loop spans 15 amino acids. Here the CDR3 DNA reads TGTGCCAGCAGTGAAATCGGCCCGGGGGACACTGAAGCTTTCTTT. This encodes CASSEIGPGDTEAFF.

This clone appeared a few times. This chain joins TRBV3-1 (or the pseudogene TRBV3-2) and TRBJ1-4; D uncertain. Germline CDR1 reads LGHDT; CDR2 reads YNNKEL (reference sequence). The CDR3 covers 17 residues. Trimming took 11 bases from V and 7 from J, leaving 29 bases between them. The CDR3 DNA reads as TGTGCCCAAACCCGAACGGGGAAACCGAGGGTGGGTGAAAAACTGTTTTTT. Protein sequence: CAQTRTGKPRVGEKLFF.

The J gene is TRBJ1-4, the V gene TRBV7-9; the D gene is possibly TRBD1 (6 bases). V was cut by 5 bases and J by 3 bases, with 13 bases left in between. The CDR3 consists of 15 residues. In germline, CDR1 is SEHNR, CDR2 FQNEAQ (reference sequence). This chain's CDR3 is CASSPTGLSNEKLFF. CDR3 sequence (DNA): TGTGCCAGCAGCCCAACAGGGCTATCTAATGAAAAACTGTTTTTT.

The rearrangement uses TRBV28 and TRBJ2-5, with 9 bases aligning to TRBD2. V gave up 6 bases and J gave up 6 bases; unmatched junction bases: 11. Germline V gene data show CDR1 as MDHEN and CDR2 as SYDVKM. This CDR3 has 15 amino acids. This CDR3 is CASSPSIAGVKTQYF. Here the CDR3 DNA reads TGTGCCAGCAGCCCCTCTATAGCGGGGGTGAAGACCCAGTACTTC.

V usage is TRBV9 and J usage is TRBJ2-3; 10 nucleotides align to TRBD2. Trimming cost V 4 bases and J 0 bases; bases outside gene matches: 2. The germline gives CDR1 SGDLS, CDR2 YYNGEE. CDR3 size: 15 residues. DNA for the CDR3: TGTGCCAGCAGCCTAGCGGGGGATAGCACAGATACGCAGTATTTT. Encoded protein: CASSLAGDSTDTQYF.

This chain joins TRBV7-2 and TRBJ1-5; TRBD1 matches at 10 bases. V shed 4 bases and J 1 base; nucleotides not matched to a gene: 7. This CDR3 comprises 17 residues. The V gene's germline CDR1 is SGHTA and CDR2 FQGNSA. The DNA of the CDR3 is TGTGCCAGCAGCTCTTCCGGGACAGGGGCGAGCAATCAGCCCCAGCATTTT. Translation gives CASSSSGTGASNQPQHF.

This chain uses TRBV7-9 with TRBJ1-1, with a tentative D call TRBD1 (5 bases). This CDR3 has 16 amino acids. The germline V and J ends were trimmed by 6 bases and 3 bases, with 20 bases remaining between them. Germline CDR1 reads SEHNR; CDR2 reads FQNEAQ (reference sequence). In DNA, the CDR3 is TGTGCCAGCAGGTCCTGGAGTGACGGGGGATACACTGAAGCTTTCTTT. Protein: CASRSWSDGGYTEAFF.

CDR3 residues: CASSEDRGLENEQFF. In DNA, the CDR3 is TGTGCCAGCAGTGAAGACAGGGGGCTGGAGAATGAGCAGTTCTTC. The chain is built from TRBV6-1 and TRBJ2-1; TRBD1 matches at 9 bases. The ends lost 1 base at V and 7 bases at J; junction bases unmatched: 5. The germline CDR1 and CDR2 sequences are MNHNS and SASEGT. This CDR3 has 15 residues.

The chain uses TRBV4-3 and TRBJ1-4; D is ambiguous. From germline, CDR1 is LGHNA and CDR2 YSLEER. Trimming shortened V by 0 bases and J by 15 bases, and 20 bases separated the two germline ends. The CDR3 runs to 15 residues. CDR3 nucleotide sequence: TGCGCCAGCAGCCAAGAGCGAGGCTCCGAGGCGACGATGTTTTTT. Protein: CASSQERGSEATMFF.

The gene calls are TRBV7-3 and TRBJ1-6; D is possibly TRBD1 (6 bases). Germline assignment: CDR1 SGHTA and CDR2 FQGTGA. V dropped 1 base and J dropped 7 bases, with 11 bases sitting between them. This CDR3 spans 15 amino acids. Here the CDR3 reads CASSLNRASNSPLHF. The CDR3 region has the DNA TGTGCCAGCAGCTTAAACAGGGCTTCAAATTCACCCCTCCACTTT.

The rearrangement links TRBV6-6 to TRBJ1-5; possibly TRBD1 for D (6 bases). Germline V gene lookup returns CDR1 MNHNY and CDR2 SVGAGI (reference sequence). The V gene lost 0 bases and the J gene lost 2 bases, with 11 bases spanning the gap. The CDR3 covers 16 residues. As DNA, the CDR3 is TGTGCCAGCAGTTACTCGCCCTCAGGGGGCAATCAGCCCCAGCATTTT. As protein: CASSYSPSGGNQPQHF.

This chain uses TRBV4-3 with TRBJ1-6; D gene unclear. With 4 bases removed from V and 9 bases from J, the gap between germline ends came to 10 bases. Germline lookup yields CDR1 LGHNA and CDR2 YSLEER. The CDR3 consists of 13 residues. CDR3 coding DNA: TGCGCCAGCAGCCGGCGAGGAGGTTCACCCCTCCACTTT. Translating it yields CASSRRGGSPLHF.

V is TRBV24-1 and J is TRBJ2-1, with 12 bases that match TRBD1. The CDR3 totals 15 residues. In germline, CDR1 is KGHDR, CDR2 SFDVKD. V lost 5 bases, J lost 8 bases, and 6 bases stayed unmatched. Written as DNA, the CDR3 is TGTGCCACCAGTGCACCGGGACAGGGGGCACATGAGCAGTTCTTC. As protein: CATSAPGQGAHEQFF.

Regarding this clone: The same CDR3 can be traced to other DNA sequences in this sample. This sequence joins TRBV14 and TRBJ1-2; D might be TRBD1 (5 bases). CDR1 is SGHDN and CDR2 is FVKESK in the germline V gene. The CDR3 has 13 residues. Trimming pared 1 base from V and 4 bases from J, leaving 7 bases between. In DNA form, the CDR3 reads TGTGCCAGCAGCCAAGGGCAGGGCTATGGCTACACCTTC. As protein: CASSQGQGYGYTF.

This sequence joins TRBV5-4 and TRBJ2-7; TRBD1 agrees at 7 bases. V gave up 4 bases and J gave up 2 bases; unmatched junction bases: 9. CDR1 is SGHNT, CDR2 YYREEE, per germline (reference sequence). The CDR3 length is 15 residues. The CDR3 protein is CASSTRTGHTYEQYF. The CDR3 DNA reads TGTGCCAGCAGCACCCGGACAGGCCATACCTACGAGCAGTACTTC.

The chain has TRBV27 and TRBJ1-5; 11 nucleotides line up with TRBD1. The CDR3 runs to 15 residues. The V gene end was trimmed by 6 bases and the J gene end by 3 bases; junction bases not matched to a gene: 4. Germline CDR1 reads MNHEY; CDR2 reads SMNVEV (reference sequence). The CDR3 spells CASRTGQGANQPQHF. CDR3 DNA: TGTGCCAGCAGGACCGGACAGGGGGCCAATCAGCCCCAGCATTTT.

CDR3 in DNA: TGCGCCAGCAGCTTGAGGTTTACAGGGGGCGCGGAAGAGACCCAGTACTTC. This sequence encodes CASSLRFTGGAEETQYF. The gene calls are TRBV5-1 and TRBJ2-5; 9 nucleotides align to TRBD1. This CDR3 has 17 residues. The V and J ends lost 1 base and 3 bases, in that order; junction bases with no gene match: 10. The germline CDR1 and CDR2 sequences are SGHRS and YFSETQ.

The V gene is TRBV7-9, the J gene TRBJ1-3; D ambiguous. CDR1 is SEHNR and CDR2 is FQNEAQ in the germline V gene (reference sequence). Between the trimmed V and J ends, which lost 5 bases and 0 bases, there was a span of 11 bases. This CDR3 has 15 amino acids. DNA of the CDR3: TGTGCCAGCAGCCCATACATAAACTCTGGAAACACCATATATTTT. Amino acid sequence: CASSPYINSGNTIYF. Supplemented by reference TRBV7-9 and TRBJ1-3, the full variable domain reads DTGVSQNPRHKITKRGQNVTFRCDPISEHNRLYWYRQTLGQGPEFLTYFQNEAQLEKSRLLSDRFSAERPKGSFSTLEIQRTEQGDSAMYLCASSPYINSGNTIYFGEGSWLTVV.

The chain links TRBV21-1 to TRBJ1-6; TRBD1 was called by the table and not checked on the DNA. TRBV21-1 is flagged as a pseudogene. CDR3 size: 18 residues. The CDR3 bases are TGTGCCAGCAGCATAGGGGGGACAGGAGAAATTCTGAATTCACCCCTCCACTTT. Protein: CASSIGGTGEILNSPLHF.